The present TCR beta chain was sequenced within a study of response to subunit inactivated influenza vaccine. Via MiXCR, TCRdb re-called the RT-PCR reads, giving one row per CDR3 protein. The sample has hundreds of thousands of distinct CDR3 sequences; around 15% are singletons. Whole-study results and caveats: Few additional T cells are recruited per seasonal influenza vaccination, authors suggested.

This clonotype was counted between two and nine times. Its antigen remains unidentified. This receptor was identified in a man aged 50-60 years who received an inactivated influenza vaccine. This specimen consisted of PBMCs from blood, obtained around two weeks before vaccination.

The CDR3 bases are TGTGCCAGTAGTATTACTAGCGGAGGAGCCTACGAGCAGTACTTC. This sequence encodes CASSITSGGAYEQYF. J is TRBJ2-7 and V is TRBV19, with TRBD2 identical over 8 bases. V dropped 3 bases and J dropped 2; count of bases not matched to a gene: 6. The CDR3 totals 15 residues. Germline values: CDR1 LNHDA, CDR2 SQIVND (reference sequence). Based on the CDR3 plus reference TRBV19 and TRBJ2-7, the full variable domain is DGGITQSPKYLFRKEGQNVTLSCEQNLNHDAMYWYRQDPGQGLRLIYYSQIVNDFQKGDIAEGYSVSREKKESFPLTVTSAQKNPTAFYLCASSITSGGAYEQYFGPGTRLTVT.